Detailed here is one T cell receptor beta chain. The sample belongs to a study of blood T cell repertoires in COVID-19. As handled by the study authors: For nucleated cells, counts were estimated from reference gene primer amplification. Libraries were prepared by immunoSEQ multiplex PCR; TCRdb keeps only in-frame clonotypes and omits some of them. V and J calls and clone size are as listed in that table; D and trimming were resolved from the DNA. The table lists 150,000 to 200,000 clones, 70% to 90% of them singletons. The CDR3 is 21 residues long. Germline CDR1 LNHDA, CDR2 SQIVND (reference sequence). The V and J ends lost 4 bases and 0 bases respectively, with 30 bases between them.

Material for sequencing was peripheral blood. V is TRBV19 and J is TRBJ1-1; D is perhaps TRBD1 (6 bases). This clonotype was sampled from a man aged 55 to 70 with acute or convalescent COVID-19. This chain's CDR3 is CASSNPSFYTPTGAMNTEAFF. The CDR3 DNA sequence: TGTGCCAGTAGTAATCCCTCATTTTATACCCCGACAGGAGCCATGAACACTGAAGCTTTCTTT.